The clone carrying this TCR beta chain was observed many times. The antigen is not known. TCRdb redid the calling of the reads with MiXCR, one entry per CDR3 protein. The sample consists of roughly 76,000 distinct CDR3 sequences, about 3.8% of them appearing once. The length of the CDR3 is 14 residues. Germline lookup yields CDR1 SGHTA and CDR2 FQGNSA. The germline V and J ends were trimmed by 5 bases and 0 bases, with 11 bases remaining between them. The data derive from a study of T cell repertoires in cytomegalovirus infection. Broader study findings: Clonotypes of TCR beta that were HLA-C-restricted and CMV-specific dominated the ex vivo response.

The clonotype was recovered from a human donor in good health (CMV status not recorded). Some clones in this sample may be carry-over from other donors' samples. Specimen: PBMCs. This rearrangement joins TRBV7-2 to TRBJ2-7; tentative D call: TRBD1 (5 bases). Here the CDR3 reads CASSPRTRSYEQYF. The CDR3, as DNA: TGTGCCAGCAGCCCCCGGACACGCTCCTACGAGCAGTACTTC.